The rows below give T cell receptor beta chains drawn from one sample of a study of shared T cell receptors in the human thymus. TCRdb's copy holds only in-frame clones and misses some; the assay was immunoSEQ multiplex PCR. Among hundreds of thousands of clones listed, 87% were seen once. This sample was also put to use in a study of human thymus T cells.

Sequenced: thymocytes. These TCRs come from a boy under two years old with a congenital heart defect. Both conserved end residues are part of each CDR3. Each record gives: clone size, D gene, V gene, J gene, CDR3 protein, CDR3 DNA. The D gene is left open where the match is weak. A row's size may be missing; if present it is once, few, many or a size class.

>once|NA|TRBV2|TRBJ1-2
CASYREEGFYGYTF
TGTGCCAGCTACCGGGAGGAGGGTTTTTATGGCTACACCTTC
>NA|TRBD1|TRBV10-3|TRBJ1-4
CAISEFGTGNEKLFF
TGTGCCATCAGTGAGTTTGGGACAGGGAATGAAAAACTGTTTTTT
>NA|NA|TRBV4-1|TRBJ1-1
CASSQDPGRGARSTEAFF
TGCGCCAGCAGCCAAGACCCCGGGCGGGGGGCGAGGTCCACTGAAGCTTTCTTT
>NA|NA|TRBV28|TRBJ1-4
CASRPTGWGNEKLFF
TGTGCCAGCAGACCCACAGGGTGGGGGAATGAAAAACTGTTTTTT
>NA|NA|TRBV10-3|TRBJ1-1
CAIKGHQNTEAFF
TGTGCCATCAAGGGGCATCAGAACACTGAAGCTTTCTTT
>NA|TRBD1|TRBV27|TRBJ2-2
CASSTTGWGLFF
TGTGCCAGCAGTACGACAGGGTGGGGGCTGTTTTTT
>once|TRBD2|TRBV11-2|TRBJ2-1
CASSLTSGDNEQFF
TGTGCCAGCAGCTTAACTAGCGGAGACAATGAGCAGTTCTTC
>few|NA|TRBV2|TRBJ2-7
CASSGASAPYEQYF
TGTGCCAGCAGTGGCGCTAGCGCACCCTACGAGCAGTACTTC
>NA|TRBD1|TRBV19|TRBJ1-4
CASTPPGQGNEKLFF
TGTGCCAGTACTCCGCCGGGACAGGGTAATGAAAAACTGTTTTTT
>NA|NA|TRBV7-3|TRBJ1-2
CASSLWQGYGYTF
TGTGCCAGCAGCTTATGGCAGGGTTATGGCTACACCTTC
>NA|TRBD1|TRBV7-2|TRBJ1-2
CASSDTGGSGYTF
TGTGCCAGCAGCGACACAGGGGGCAGTGGCTACACCTTC
>NA|NA|TRBV12-5|TRBJ1-2
CASGPLLSRNEGYTF
TGTGCTAGTGGCCCCCTTCTGTCCCGAAATGAGGGCTACACCTTC
>once|NA|TRBV30|TRBJ1-4
CAWSPRRGKESNEKLFF
TGTGCCTGGAGTCCCAGGAGAGGGAAGGAAAGTAATGAAAAACTGTTTTTT
>NA|TRBD1|TRBV10-2|TRBJ1-4
CASSGGDRTREKLFF
TGCGCCAGCAGTGGCGGGGACAGGACGCGTGAAAAACTGTTTTTT
>NA|TRBD1|TRBV28|TRBJ1-2
CASSSSTGGFGYTF
TGTGCCAGCAGTTCATCGACAGGGGGCTTTGGCTACACCTTC
>NA|NA|TRBV4-2|TRBJ2-7
CASSQRTASYEQYF
TGTGCCAGCAGCCAAAGGACAGCCTCCTACGAGCAGTACTTC
>NA|NA|TRBV4-1|TRBJ2-5
CASSQYNPLGAQETQYF
TGCGCCAGCAGCCAATATAATCCACTTGGGGCCCAAGAGACCCAGTACTTC
>NA|NA|TRBV18|TRBJ2-5
CASSPHPDPGENWTQYF
TGTGCCAGCTCACCACATCCAGACCCGGGTGAAAATTGGACCCAGTACTTC
>NA|NA|TRBV14|TRBJ1-2
CASSQGRVYGYTF
TGTGCCAGCAGCCAAGGCAGGGTTTATGGCTACACCTTC
>NA|TRBD1|TRBV25-1|TRBJ1-1
CASSVTDRGRTEAFF
TGTGCCAGCAGTGTAACGGACAGGGGGCGGACTGAAGCTTTCTTT
>NA|NA|TRBV28|TRBJ1-5
CASSRGRGQPYSNQPQHF
TGTGCCAGCAGTCGCGGGAGAGGACAGCCGTATAGCAATCAGCCCCAGCATTTT
>NA|NA|TRBV21-1|TRBJ2-1
CASSKGLAGGNEQFF
TGTGCCAGCAGCAAAGGGCTAGCGGGGGGAAATGAGCAGTTCTTC
>NA|TRBD2|TRBV4-3|TRBJ2-7
CASSQDVWTSGRSSYEQYF
TGCGCCAGCAGCCAAGATGTGTGGACTAGCGGGCGGAGCTCCTACGAGCAGTACTTC
>NA|TRBD1|TRBV28|TRBJ1-1
CASSSRDRGRGTTEAFF
TGTGCCAGCAGTTCCCGGGACAGGGGCCGAGGGACCACTGAAGCTTTCTTT